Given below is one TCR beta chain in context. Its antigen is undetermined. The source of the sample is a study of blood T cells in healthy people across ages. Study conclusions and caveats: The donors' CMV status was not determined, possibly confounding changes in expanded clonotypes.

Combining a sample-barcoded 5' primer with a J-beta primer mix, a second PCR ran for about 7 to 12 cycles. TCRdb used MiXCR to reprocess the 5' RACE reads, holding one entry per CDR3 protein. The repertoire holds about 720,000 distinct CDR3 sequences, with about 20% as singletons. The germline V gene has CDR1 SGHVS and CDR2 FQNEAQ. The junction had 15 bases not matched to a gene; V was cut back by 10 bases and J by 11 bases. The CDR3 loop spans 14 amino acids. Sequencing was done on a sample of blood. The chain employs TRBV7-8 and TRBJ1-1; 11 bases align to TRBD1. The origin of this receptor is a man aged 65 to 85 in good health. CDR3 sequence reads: CATTPSGQGDGAFF. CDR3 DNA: TGTGCCACCACACCTTCGGGACAGGGGGACGGGGCTTTCTTT.